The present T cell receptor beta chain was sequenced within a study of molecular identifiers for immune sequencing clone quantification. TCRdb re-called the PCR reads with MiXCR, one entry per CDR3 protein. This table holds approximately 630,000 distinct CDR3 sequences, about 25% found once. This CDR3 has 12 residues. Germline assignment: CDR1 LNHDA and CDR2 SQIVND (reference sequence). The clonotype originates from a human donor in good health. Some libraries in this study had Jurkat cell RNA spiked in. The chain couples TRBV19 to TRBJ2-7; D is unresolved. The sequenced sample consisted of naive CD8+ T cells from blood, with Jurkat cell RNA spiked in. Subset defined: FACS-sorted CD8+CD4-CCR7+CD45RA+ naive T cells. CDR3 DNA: TGTGCCAGTAGTATAGATCTTGAGGACCCGCTGGTC. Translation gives CASSIDLEDPLV.